This T cell receptor beta chain came from a study of cytomegalovirus exposure and HLA in healthy donors. PCR was performed using 60 Vbeta and 13 Jbeta primers. TCRdb's copy holds only in-frame clones and misses some; the assay was immunoSEQ multiplex PCR. With about 120,000 clones in the sample, the ten largest clones hold about 3.5%. This CDR3 is 12 amino acids long. Trimming took off 3 bases at V and 6 bases at J, with 9 bases between the two ends. Germline lookup yields CDR1 MNHNS and CDR2 SASEGT. The chain joins TRBV6-1 to TRBJ2-7; perhaps TRBD2 as D (6 bases). The sample was PBMCs. The receptor comes from a man between 18 and 29 years old in good health and CMV-seronegative. Written as DNA, the CDR3 is TGTGCCAGCAGTGAGGCGGGACCCGAGCAGTACTTC. It translates to CASSEAGPEQYF.